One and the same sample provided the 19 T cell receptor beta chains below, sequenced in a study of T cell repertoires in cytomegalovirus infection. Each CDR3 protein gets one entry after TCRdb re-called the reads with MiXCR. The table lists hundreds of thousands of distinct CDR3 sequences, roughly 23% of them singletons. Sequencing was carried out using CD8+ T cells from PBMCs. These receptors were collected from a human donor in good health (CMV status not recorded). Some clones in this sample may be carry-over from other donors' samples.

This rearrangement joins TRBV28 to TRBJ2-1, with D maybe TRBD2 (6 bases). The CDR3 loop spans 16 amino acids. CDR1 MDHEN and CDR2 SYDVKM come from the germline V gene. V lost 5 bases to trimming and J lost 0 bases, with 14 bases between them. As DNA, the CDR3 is TGTGCCAGCAGTCCGATGACTAGGAGCTCCTACAATGAGCAGTTCTTC. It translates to CASSPMTRSSYNEQFF.

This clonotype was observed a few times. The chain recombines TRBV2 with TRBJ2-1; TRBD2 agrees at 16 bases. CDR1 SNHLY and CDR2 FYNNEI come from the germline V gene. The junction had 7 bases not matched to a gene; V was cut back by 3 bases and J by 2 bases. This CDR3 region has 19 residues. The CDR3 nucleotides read TGTGCCAGCAGTGACTGGGGACTAGCGGGGGGGCTTCCCTACAATGAGCAGTTCTTC. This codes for CASSDWGLAGGLPYNEQFF.

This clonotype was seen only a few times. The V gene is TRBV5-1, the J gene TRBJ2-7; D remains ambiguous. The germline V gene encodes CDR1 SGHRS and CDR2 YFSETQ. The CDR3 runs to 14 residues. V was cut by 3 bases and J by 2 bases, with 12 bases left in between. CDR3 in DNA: TGCGCCAGCAGCTCCGACTCACAAGCCTACGAGCAGTACTTC. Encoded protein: CASSSDSQAYEQYF.

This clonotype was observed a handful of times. Written as DNA, the CDR3 is TGTGCCAGCACCGTCGGCGGGGGACGCTACACCTTC. As protein: CASTVGGGRYTF. The rearrangement joins TRBV6-2 or TRBV6-3 to TRBJ1-2; a possible D gene is TRBD1 (5 bases). Germline V gives CDR1 MNHEY, CDR2 SVGEGT. This CDR3 contains 12 residues. The V end lost 7 bases, the J end lost 9 bases, and 15 bases lay between the germline ends.

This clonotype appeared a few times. The CDR3 nucleotides are TGCAGTGCAGTAAAAAGGGGGGGTAGCCCTACAGATACGCAGTATTTT. Protein sequence: CSAVKRGGSPTDTQYF. The gene calls are TRBV20-1 and TRBJ2-3; a weak D match, TRBD2 (7 bases). V was cut by 6 bases and J by 3 bases, with 22 bases left in between. The germline V gene encodes CDR1 DFQATT and CDR2 SNEGSKA (reference sequence). The CDR3 is 16 residues long.

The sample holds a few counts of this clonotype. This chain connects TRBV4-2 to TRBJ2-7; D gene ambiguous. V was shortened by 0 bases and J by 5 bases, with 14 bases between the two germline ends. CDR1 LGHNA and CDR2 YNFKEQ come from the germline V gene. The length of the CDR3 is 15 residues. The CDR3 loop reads CASSQDPGMSDEQYF. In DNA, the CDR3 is TGTGCCAGCAGCCAAGATCCTGGGATGTCTGACGAGCAGTACTTC.

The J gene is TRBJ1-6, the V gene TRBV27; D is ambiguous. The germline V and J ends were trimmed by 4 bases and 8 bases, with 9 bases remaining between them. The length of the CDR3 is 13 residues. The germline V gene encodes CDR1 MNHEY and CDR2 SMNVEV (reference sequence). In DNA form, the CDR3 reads TGTGCCAGCAGTTCCATTCCTTATTCACCCCTCCACTTT. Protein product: CASSSIPYSPLHF.

CDR3 sequence reads: CADTAHYEQYF. In DNA, the CDR3 is TGCGCCGACACCGCTCACTACGAGCAGTACTTC. This chain joins TRBV23-1 and TRBJ2-7; no definite D call. TRBV23-1 qualifies as an ORF whose function is uncertain. V was trimmed by 11 bases and J by 3 bases, leaving 11 bases between them. This CDR3 is built from 11 residues.

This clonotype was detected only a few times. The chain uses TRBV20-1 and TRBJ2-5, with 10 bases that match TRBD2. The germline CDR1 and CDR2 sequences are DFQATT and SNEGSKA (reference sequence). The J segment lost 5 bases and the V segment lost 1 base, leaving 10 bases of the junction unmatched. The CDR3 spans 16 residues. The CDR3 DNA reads TGCAGTGCTAGAGCCCTACTAGCGGGGCCCCGGGAGACCCAGTACTTC. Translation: CSARALLAGPRETQYF.

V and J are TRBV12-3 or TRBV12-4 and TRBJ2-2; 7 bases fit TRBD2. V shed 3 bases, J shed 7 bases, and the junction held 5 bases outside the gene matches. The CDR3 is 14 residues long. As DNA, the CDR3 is TGTGCCAGCAGTTTTATGGGGGGGGTCGGGGAGCTGTTTTTT. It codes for CASSFMGGVGELFF.

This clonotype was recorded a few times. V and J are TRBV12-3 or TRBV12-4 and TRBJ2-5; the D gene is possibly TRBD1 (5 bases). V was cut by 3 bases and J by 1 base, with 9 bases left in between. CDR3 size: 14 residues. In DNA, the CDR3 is TGTGCCAGCAGTTTGGGCCAGGGCCAAGAGACCCAGTACTTC. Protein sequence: CASSLGQGQETQYF.

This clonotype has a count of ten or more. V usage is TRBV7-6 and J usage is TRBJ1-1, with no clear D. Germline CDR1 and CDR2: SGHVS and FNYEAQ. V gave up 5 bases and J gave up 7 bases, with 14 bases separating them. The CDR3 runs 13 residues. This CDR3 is CASSPNTGNEAFF. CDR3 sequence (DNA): TGTGCCAGCAGCCCCAATACGGGAAATGAAGCTTTCTTT.

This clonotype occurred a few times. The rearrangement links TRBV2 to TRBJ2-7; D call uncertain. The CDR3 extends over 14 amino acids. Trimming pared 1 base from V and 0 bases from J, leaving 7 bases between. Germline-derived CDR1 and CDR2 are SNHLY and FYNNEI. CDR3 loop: CASSEGQVSYEQYF. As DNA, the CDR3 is TGTGCCAGCAGTGAAGGGCAGGTCTCCTACGAGCAGTACTTC.

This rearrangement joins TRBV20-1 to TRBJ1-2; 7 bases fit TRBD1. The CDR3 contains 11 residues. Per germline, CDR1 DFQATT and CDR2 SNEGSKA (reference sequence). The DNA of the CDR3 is TGCGCGAGCGGGACAGACTATGGCTACACCTTC. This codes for CASGTDYGYTF.

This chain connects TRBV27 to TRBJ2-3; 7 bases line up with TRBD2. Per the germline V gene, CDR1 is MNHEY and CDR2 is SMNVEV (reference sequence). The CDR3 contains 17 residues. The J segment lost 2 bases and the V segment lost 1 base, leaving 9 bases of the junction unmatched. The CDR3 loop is CASSLFAGGGLTDTQYF. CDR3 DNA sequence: TGTGCCAGCAGTTTATTCGCAGGCGGGGGACTCACAGATACGCAGTATTTT.

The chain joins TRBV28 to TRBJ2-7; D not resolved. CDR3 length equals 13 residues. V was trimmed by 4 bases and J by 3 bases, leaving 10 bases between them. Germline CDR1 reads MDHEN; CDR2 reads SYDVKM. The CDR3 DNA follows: TGTGCCAGCAGTTCCGTGCTGATCTACGAGCAGTACTTC. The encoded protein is CASSSVLIYEQYF.

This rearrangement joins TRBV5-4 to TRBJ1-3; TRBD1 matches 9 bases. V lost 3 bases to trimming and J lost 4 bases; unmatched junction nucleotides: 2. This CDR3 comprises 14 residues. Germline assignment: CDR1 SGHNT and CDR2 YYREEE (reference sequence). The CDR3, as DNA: TGTGCCAGCAGCTGGACAGGGGAAGGAAACACCATATATTTT. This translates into CASSWTGEGNTIYF.

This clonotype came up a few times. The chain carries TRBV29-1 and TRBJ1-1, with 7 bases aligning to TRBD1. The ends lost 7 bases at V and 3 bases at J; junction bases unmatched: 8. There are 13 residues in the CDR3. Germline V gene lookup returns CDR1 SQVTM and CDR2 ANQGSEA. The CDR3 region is CSAQGVSDTEAFF. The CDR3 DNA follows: TGCAGCGCCCAGGGGGTTTCGGACACTGAAGCTTTCTTT.

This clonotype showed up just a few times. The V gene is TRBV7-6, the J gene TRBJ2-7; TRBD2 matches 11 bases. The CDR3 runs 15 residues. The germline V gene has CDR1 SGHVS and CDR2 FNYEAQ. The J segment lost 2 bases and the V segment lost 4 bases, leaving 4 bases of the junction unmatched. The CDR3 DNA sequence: TGTGCCAGCAGCTCCCTTAGCGGGGGGGCCTACGAGCAGTACTTC. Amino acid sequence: CASSSLSGGAYEQYF.